This T cell receptor beta chain was identified during a study of blood T cell repertoires in COVID-19. Repertoires were generated with immunoSEQ multiplex PCR, while TCRdb's copy carries only in-frame clones and drops some. Among some 97,000 clones, more than 85% were seen once, and the ten largest hold 0.97%. Germline V CDR1 and CDR2: MNHEY, SVGEGT. With 0 bases removed from V and 3 bases from J, the gap between germline ends came to 13 bases. CDR3 length equals 16 residues. The receptor was derived from a man in his 60s with acute or convalescent COVID-19. The chain uses TRBV6-2 or TRBV6-3 and TRBJ2-3; D unclear. Source material: peripheral blood. In DNA, the CDR3 is TGTGCCAGCAGTTACTCGAAAGGTCCCGGGACAGATACGCAGTATTTT. This gives the protein CASSYSKGPGTDTQYF.